These 15 T cell receptor beta chains were sequenced from one sample in a study of T-cell memory formation after mild COVID-19. In TCRdb, the 5' RACE reads were re-called with MiXCR into one record per CDR3 protein. Among around 320,000 distinct CDR3 sequences, 13% to 15% were seen once, and the ten largest hold around 20%. The sequenced sample consisted of PBMCs or a T cell subset sorted from them (not recorded which). These receptors were collected from a man aged 18 to 29 who had mild COVID-19 (a few samples of this study predate the infection). Cell type and time point are not known.

The rearrangement uses TRBV7-2 and TRBJ2-7, with D tentatively TRBD2 (6 bases). This CDR3 has 15 amino acids. V lost 5 bases to trimming and J lost 3 bases, with 17 bases between them. Germline loops: CDR1 SGHTA, CDR2 FQGNSA. The CDR3 spells CASSQASLSGYEQYV. The CDR3 DNA reads as TGTGCCAGCAGCCAGGCCTCGCTTAGCGGCTACGAGCAGTACGTC.

The sample holds a few counts of this clonotype. V usage is TRBV7-9 and J usage is TRBJ2-7; 7 nucleotides align to TRBD1. This CDR3 region has 14 residues. Per the germline V gene, CDR1 is SEHNR and CDR2 is FQNEAQ (reference sequence). V trimming: 5 bases; J trimming: 3 bases; junction bases outside the gene matches: 7. The chain's CDR3 is CASSHRDSGYEQYV. DNA of the CDR3: TGTGCCAGCAGCCATCGGGACAGTGGCTACGAGCAGTACGTC.

This clonotype has a count of ten or more. The V gene is TRBV5-1, the J gene TRBJ2-1; the match to TRBD1 covers 7 bases. Germline V gene data show CDR1 as SGHRS and CDR2 as YFSETQ. V shed 2 bases, J shed 8 bases, and the junction held 7 bases outside the gene matches. The CDR3 is 14 amino acids. CDR3 residues: CASSLYRGPDEQFF. DNA of the CDR3: TGCGCCAGCAGCTTATACAGGGGTCCCGATGAGCAGTTCTTC.

This clonotype was counted between two and nine times. The V and J genes are TRBV11-2 and TRBJ2-7; the match to TRBD1 covers 9 bases. V was pared by 0 bases and J by 5 bases, with 11 bases of the junction left unmatched. Germline CDR1 reads SGHAT; CDR2 reads FQNNGV. The CDR3 is 17 residues long. CDR3 loop: CASSLDAFGDRDHEQYV. In DNA form, the CDR3 reads TGTGCCAGCAGCTTAGATGCGTTCGGGGACAGGGACCACGAGCAGTACGTC.

The CDR3 loop is CASSVGATGMNTEAFF. The CDR3 DNA reads TGTGCCAGCAGCGTAGGAGCGACGGGGATGAACACTGAAGCTTTCTTT. The rearrangement links TRBV9 to TRBJ1-1; D is undetermined. The germline V gene encodes CDR1 SGDLS and CDR2 YYNGEE. Trimming took off 0 bases at V and 0 bases at J, with 12 bases between the two ends. CDR3 length equals 16 residues.

This chain joins TRBV6-2 or TRBV6-3 and TRBJ2-1; a weak D match, TRBD2 (6 bases). CDR1 MNHEY and CDR2 SVGEGT come from the germline V gene. Trimming took off 7 bases at V and 4 bases at J, with 14 bases between the two ends. The CDR3 is 14 amino acids. CDR3 nucleotides: TGTGCCAGCACCTCGTGGGGAGGATACAATGAGCAGTTCTTC. The encoded protein is CASTSWGGYNEQFF.

This sequence joins TRBV19 and TRBJ2-2; D gene unclear. This CDR3 comprises 14 residues. V lost 0 bases, J lost 6 bases, and 8 bases lay in between. Germline lookup yields CDR1 LNHDA and CDR2 SQIVND (reference sequence). DNA for the CDR3: TGTGCCAGTAGTATAGATCTGGGTTCCGGGGAGCTGTTTTTT. Amino acid sequence: CASSIDLGSGELFF.

V is TRBV6-2 or TRBV6-3 and J is TRBJ2-1; D call uncertain. The CDR3 covers 12 residues. Trimming removed 2 bases at V and 10 bases at J, with 9 bases between. From germline, CDR1 is MNHEY and CDR2 SVGEGT. The CDR3 here is CASSYASGEQFF. As DNA, the CDR3 is TGTGCCAGCAGTTACGCCTCGGGCGAGCAGTTCTTC.

In this sample, this clonotype turned up a few times. The chain links TRBV2 to TRBJ1-3; D gene uncertain. V was pared by 7 bases and J by 0 bases, with 10 bases between. Germline lookup yields CDR1 SNHLY and CDR2 FYNNEI. The CDR3 runs to 14 residues. This CDR3 is CASNTGNSGNTIYF. The CDR3 DNA reads TGTGCCAGCAACACGGGGAACTCTGGAAACACCATATATTTT.

Only a few counts were recorded for this clonotype. V is TRBV2 and J is TRBJ2-2, with 8 bases matching TRBD1. V dropped 6 bases and J dropped 9; count of bases not matched to a gene: 9. From germline, CDR1 is SNHLY and CDR2 FYNNEI. This CDR3 contains 14 residues. CDR3 residues: CASRGQTGGRELFF. The DNA for the CDR3 is TGTGCCAGCAGGGGACAAACAGGGGGGAGGGAGCTGTTTTTT.

This clonotype was counted ten times or more. This chain links TRBV7-9 with TRBJ2-2; D remains unclear. This CDR3 region has 17 residues. The V end was cut by 8 bases, the J end by 2 bases, with 21 bases between. Germline values: CDR1 SEHNR, CDR2 FQNEAQ (reference sequence). The CDR3 loop is CASRNWVGRHNTGELFF. The CDR3, as DNA: TGTGCCAGCCGAAATTGGGTCGGGCGTCACAACACCGGGGAGCTGTTTTTT.

This clonotype showed up just a few times. This rearrangement joins TRBV4-3 to TRBJ2-2; 8 bases are a match to TRBD2. The junction had 4 bases not matched to a gene; V was cut back by 0 bases and J by 1 base. This CDR3 has 17 residues. Germline CDR1 is LGHNA and CDR2 is YSLEER. The CDR3 nucleotides are TGCGCCAGCAGCCAAGATGGACTAGCCGGGAACACCGGGGAGCTGTTTTTT. Encoded protein: CASSQDGLAGNTGELFF.

The V gene is TRBV7-2, the J gene TRBJ2-5; no clear D gene. CDR3 length: 13 residues. V lost 0 bases to trimming and J lost 7 bases, with 9 bases between them. The germline gives CDR1 SGHTA, CDR2 FQGNSA. The CDR3 DNA sequence: TGTGCCAGCAGCTTAGCCAGTTGGAGGACCCAGTACTTC. Protein product: CASSLASWRTQYF.

This clonotype was observed a handful of times. The gene calls are TRBV6-2 or TRBV6-3 and TRBJ1-5; D call uncertain. Per the germline V gene, CDR1 is MNHEY and CDR2 is SVGEGT. The CDR3 is 20 residues long. Deletions cut 2 bases from V and 0 bases from J, with 23 bases between. Written as DNA, the CDR3 is TGTGCCAGCAGTTACGACATCAACAGCCCGGTCCTTTATAGCAATCAGCCCCAGCATTTT. This sequence encodes CASSYDINSPVLYSNQPQHF.

This sequence joins TRBV12-3 or TRBV12-4 and TRBJ2-7; 16 nucleotides agree with TRBD2. V was pared by 7 bases and J by 4 bases, with 7 bases of the junction left unmatched. CDR3 length: 16 amino acids. This CDR3 reads CASTPGLAGGPYEQYF. The CDR3 nucleotides are TGTGCCAGCACCCCGGGACTAGCGGGGGGGCCGTACGAGCAGTACTTC.